This paragraph reports one T cell receptor beta chain. Its antigen is unidentified. With the read ending 3 residues before the CDR3 end, the germline J gene is used to fill in that end. The V end was cut by 3 bases, the J end by 4 bases, with 16 bases between. Per germline, CDR1 SGHDT and CDR2 YYEEEE. The CDR3 loop spans 15 amino acids. This sample is drawn from a study of Tregs in tolerant kidney transplant recipients. Study findings and constraints: Changing PCR primers prevented nucleotide comparison between some patients' samples. Findings come from small patient numbers and require larger validation.

The nonmyeloablative bone marrow transplants came from related graft donors, with transient mixed chimerism. The protocol was immunoSEQ multiplex PCR, while the TCRdb copy is restricted to in-frame clones and leaves out a portion. The sample includes 12,000 to 15,000 clones. This sample comprised CD4+ T cells from blood (PBMCs), obtained 12 months after the transplant. The source of this sequence is a human patient who received a combined kidney and bone marrow transplant. Some of these T cells may belong to the graft donor. This rearrangement joins TRBV5-6 to TRBJ2-5; possibly TRBD2 for D (7 bases). CDR3 sequence reads: CASSWGGRETETQYF. The covered CDR3 bases are TGTGCCAGCAGCTGGGGGGGGCGCGAGACAGAGACC. Looking up the rest from reference TRBV5-6 and TRBJ2-5 gives the full variable domain: DAGVTQSPTHLIKTRGQQVTLRCSPKSGHDTVSWYQQALGQGPQFIFQYYEEEERQRGNFPDRFSGHQFPNYSSELNVNALLLGDSALYLCASSWGGRETETQYFGPGTRLLVL.